This T cell receptor (beta chain) stems from a study of blood T cell repertoires in COVID-19. Losses at the gene ends were 7 bases for V and 4 bases for J; bases not matched to a gene: 3. The germline V gene has CDR1 SNHLY and CDR2 FYNNEI. The CDR3 runs 13 residues. Method: immunoSEQ multiplex PCR; TCRdb's copy keeps in-frame clones and lacks some. The sample holds 350,000 to 450,000 clones, more than 85% seen once. The TCR sequence derives from a middle-aged woman who had been exposed to COVID-19. The chain couples TRBV2 to TRBJ1-5; 8 positions agree with TRBD1. Input material: PBMCs or T cells enriched from blood (not recorded which). The CDR3 here is CASTGQGNQPQHF. In DNA form, the CDR3 reads TGTGCCAGCACCGGACAGGGAAATCAGCCCCAGCATTTT.